The entry below gives a single T cell receptor beta chain sequence along with its context. The antigen remains unidentified. The source of the sample is a study of cytomegalovirus exposure and HLA in healthy donors. Turning to the study itself: The study placed 80% to 90% of its approximately 400 genotyped donors in the Caucasian-associated ancestry cluster.

Study-wide results and limits: An analysis that was carried out later associated 16,951 TCR beta sequences with HLA alleles at 0.05 false discovery rate. Reported results showed that the classifier diagnosed cytomegalovirus status with high specificity and sensitivity. Common viral pathogens seemed to be connected with several of the most significant clusters, according to a later analysis.

The germline CDR1 and CDR2 sequences are MGHDK and SYGVNS. The germline V and J ends were trimmed by 1 base and 2 bases, with 6 bases remaining between them. CDR3 size: 14 residues. The PCR had 60 Vbeta and 13 Jbeta primers. Data came from immunoSEQ multiplex PCR; TCRdb stores just in-frame clones and leaves some out. The sample includes 100,000 to 150,000 clones. V and J are TRBV25-1 and TRBJ1-5, with D possibly TRBD1 on 5 matching bases. The specimen was PBMCs. The sequence was collected from a young man in good health and CMV-seronegative. The chain's CDR3 is CASSESGRNQPQHF. CDR3 sequence (DNA): TGTGCCAGCAGTGAATCAGGGCGCAATCAGCCCCAGCATTTT.